The 14 T cell receptor beta chains in this list originate from one sample, sequenced in a study of cytomegalovirus exposure and HLA in healthy donors. The study ran its PCR with 60 Vbeta and 13 Jbeta primers. Method: immunoSEQ multiplex PCR; TCRdb's copy keeps in-frame clones and lacks some. The sample lists about 90,000 clones; approximately 84% were seen once. Input material: PBMCs. All receptors come from a man between 18 and 29 years old in good health and CMV-seronegative.

This clone was observed a single time. This rearrangement joins TRBV30 to TRBJ2-1; possibly TRBD2 for D (5 bases). Trimming removed 2 bases from V and 10 bases from J, with 21 bases in between. The germline gives CDR1 GTSNPN, CDR2 SVGIG (reference sequence). There are 15 residues in the CDR3. The CDR3 here is CAWSTPVRSSKEQFF. In DNA, the CDR3 is TGTGCCTGGAGTACCCCCGTACGGTCTAGCAAGGAGCAGTTCTTC.

The table lists this clone with a few counts. CDR3 sequence: CASSQDRVVGETQYF. DNA for the CDR3: TGTGCCAGCAGCCAAGATCGAGTCGTCGGAGAGACCCAGTACTTC. The V gene is TRBV14, the J gene TRBJ2-5, with D uncertain. CDR1 and CDR2 (germline): SGHDN, FVKESK. The CDR3 has 15 residues. Between the trimmed V and J ends, which lost 0 bases and 4 bases, there was a span of 12 bases. Variable domain in full (rest from reference TRBV14 and TRBJ2-5): EAGVTQFPSHSVIEKGQTVTLRCDPISGHDNLYWYRRVMGKEIKFLLHFVKESKQDESGMPNNRFLAERTGGTYSTLKVQPAELEDSGVYFCASSQDRVVGETQYFGPGTRLLVL.

This rearrangement joins TRBV5-1 to TRBJ2-7; maybe TRBD2 (5 bases). V lost 0 bases and J 2 bases, leaving 9 bases between the germline ends. The CDR3 length is 14 residues. Germline CDR1 is SGHRS and CDR2 is YFSETQ. The CDR3 DNA is TGCGCCAGCAGCTTGGTCGGAGGAGCCTACGAGCAGTACTTC. Translation: CASSLVGGAYEQYF. The full variable domain, completed using reference TRBV5-1 and TRBJ2-7, is KAGVTQTPRYLIKTRGQQVTLSCSPISGHRSVSWYQQTPGQGLQFLFEYFSETQRNKGNFPGRFSGRQFSNSRSEMNVSTLELGDSALYLCASSLVGGAYEQYFGPGTRLTVT.

V and J are TRBV27 and TRBJ2-5, with 7 bases lining up with TRBD1. The CDR3 consists of 14 residues. Per the germline V gene, CDR1 is MNHEY and CDR2 is SMNVEV (reference sequence). V lost 5 bases to trimming and J lost 1 base; unmatched junction nucleotides: 4. The CDR3 sequence: CASSPGQVQETQYF. Here the CDR3 DNA reads TGTGCCAGCAGTCCCGGACAGGTCCAAGAGACCCAGTACTTC.

Details on this clone: The same CDR3 can be traced to other DNA sequences in this sample. The gene calls are TRBV25-1 and TRBJ2-7; D perhaps matches TRBD2 (6 bases). Trimming removed 2 bases at V and 7 bases at J, with 18 bases between. This CDR3 has 15 amino acids. Germline V CDR1 and CDR2: MGHDK, SYGVNS. CDR3 sequence reads: CASSEHHSMAGEQYF. DNA of the CDR3: TGTGCCAGCAGTGAACACCACTCCATGGCGGGGGAGCAGTACTTC.

Remarks on this clone: Compared with germline, one end of the junction differs, possibly owing to a read error. The sample carries other DNA sequences with the same CDR3. The chain uses TRBV6-5 and TRBJ2-7; 10 nucleotides match TRBD1. The CDR3 runs to 15 residues. The germline gives CDR1 MNHEY, CDR2 SVGAGI. The CDR3 reads CASSSPGQGKYEQYF. As DNA, the CDR3 is TGTGCTAGCAGTTCTCCGGGACAGGGGAAGTACGAGCAGTACTTC.

The chain employs TRBV27 and TRBJ2-6; 8 positions agree with TRBD1. The junction had 8 bases not matched to a gene; V was cut back by 7 bases and J by 0 bases. Germline assignment: CDR1 MNHEY and CDR2 SMNVEV (reference sequence). The CDR3 totals 17 residues. In DNA form, the CDR3 reads TGTGCCAGCACCCTGGGGACAGGACTCTCTGGGGCCAACGTCCTGACTTTC. Protein: CASTLGTGLSGANVLTF.

CDR3 DNA sequence: TGTGCCAGTGGACCGGGAAATGAAAAACTGTTTTTT. Protein: CASGPGNEKLFF. The chain combines TRBV6-5 with TRBJ1-4, with no clear D. The CDR3 loop spans 12 amino acids. The germline V gene encodes CDR1 MNHEY and CDR2 SVGAGI. V lost 9 bases and J lost 5, with 10 bases in between.

The chain links TRBV5-1 to TRBJ1-1; 9 bases fit TRBD1. The CDR3 loop spans 13 amino acids. Germline loops: CDR1 SGHRS, CDR2 YFSETQ. V was pared by 1 base and J by 8 bases, with 3 bases of the junction left unmatched. CDR3 in DNA: TGCGCCAGCAGCTTGCACAGGGGGCGGGAAGCTTTCTTT. As protein: CASSLHRGREAFF.

The chain carries TRBV27 and TRBJ2-3; 8 bases match TRBD1. The germline CDR1 and CDR2 sequences are MNHEY and SMNVEV (reference sequence). Trimming took 10 bases from V and 0 from J; bases not matched to a gene: 6. The CDR3 spans 14 residues. The CDR3: CATHRGTSTDTQYF. The CDR3 nucleotides read TGTGCCACTCACAGGGGGACTAGCACAGATACGCAGTATTTT.

J is TRBJ1-2 and V is TRBV25-1, with D possibly matching TRBD1 (5 bases). The germline V gene encodes CDR1 MGHDK and CDR2 SYGVNS. This CDR3 has 15 residues. V was pared by 2 bases and J by 4 bases, with 14 bases between. The CDR3: CASSEGGTGLYGYTF. DNA of the CDR3: TGTGCCAGCAGTGAAGGGGGGACGGGTCTCTATGGCTACACCTTC.

The chain employs TRBV9 and TRBJ2-3, with D perhaps matching TRBD2 (6 bases). The CDR3 sequence is 16 residues long. Germline CDR1 is SGDLS and CDR2 is YYNGEE. V lost 0 bases and J lost 2, with 13 bases in between. Written as DNA, the CDR3 is TGTGCCAGCAGCGTAGGCGGCGGGACCCCCACAGATACGCAGTATTTT. It specifies CASSVGGGTPTDTQYF.

The rearrangement joins TRBV19 to TRBJ1-1; no reliable D call. Trimming took off 7 bases at V and 11 bases at J, with 14 bases between the two ends. Looked up from germline, CDR1 is LNHDA and CDR2 is SQIVND (reference sequence). This CDR3 comprises 11 residues. The CDR3 DNA sequence: TGTGCCAGTACTGAAGGTGGGCCTGCTTTCTTT. It specifies CASTEGGPAFF. The full variable domain, in which reference TRBV19 and TRBJ1-1 provide the parts outside the CDR3, is DGGITQSPKYLFRKEGQNVTLSCEQNLNHDAMYWYRQDPGQGLRLIYYSQIVNDFQKGDIAEGYSVSREKKESFPLTVTSAQKNPTAFYLCASTEGGPAFFGQGTRLTVV.

The chain couples TRBV9 to TRBJ1-4, with 7 nucleotides matching TRBD1. V lost 0 bases and J lost 4; bases outside the gene matches: 6. This CDR3 has 16 residues. Per germline, CDR1 SGDLS and CDR2 YYNGEE. In DNA form, the CDR3 reads TGTGCCAGCAGCGTAGCCGGGACAGATCATAATGAAAAACTGTTTTTT. This codes for CASSVAGTDHNEKLFF. Using reference TRBV9 and TRBJ1-4 for the parts outside the CDR3, the full variable domain is DSGVTQTPKHLITATGQRVTLRCSPRSGDLSVYWYQQSLDQGLQFLIQYYNGEERAKGNILERFSAQQFPDLHSELNLSSLELGDSALYFCASSVAGTDHNEKLFFGSGTQLSVL.